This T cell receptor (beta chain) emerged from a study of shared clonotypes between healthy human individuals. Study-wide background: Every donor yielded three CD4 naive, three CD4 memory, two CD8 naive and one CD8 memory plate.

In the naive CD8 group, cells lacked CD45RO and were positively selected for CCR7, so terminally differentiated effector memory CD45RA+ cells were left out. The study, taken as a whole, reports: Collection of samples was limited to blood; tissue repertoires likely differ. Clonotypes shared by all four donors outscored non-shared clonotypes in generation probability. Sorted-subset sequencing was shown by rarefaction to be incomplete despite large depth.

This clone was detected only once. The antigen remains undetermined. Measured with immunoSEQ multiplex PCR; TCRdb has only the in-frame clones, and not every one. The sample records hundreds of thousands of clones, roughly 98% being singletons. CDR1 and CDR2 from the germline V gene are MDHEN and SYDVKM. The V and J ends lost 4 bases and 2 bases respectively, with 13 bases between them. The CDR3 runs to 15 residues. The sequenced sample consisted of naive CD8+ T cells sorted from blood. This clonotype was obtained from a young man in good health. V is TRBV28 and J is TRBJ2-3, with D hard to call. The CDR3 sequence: CASSSPRRVTDTQYF. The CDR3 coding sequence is TGTGCCAGCAGTTCCCCTCGGCGCGTCACAGATACGCAGTATTTT.